These 24 T cell receptor beta chains were sequenced from one sample in a study of cytomegalovirus exposure and HLA in healthy donors. Primers included in the PCR were 60 Vbeta and 13 Jbeta primers. Some clones are missing from TCRdb's copy, which holds only in-frame ones; the method was immunoSEQ multiplex PCR. Here the sample spans some 200,000 clones, 9.5% being singletons. The sequencing input was PBMCs. The origin of the receptors is a young woman in good health and CMV-seropositive.

This clone was seen more than once but under ten times. This chain joins TRBV5-4 and TRBJ2-7, with D uncertain. Germline values: CDR1 SGHNT, CDR2 YYREEE (reference sequence). This CDR3 has 12 amino acids. V was clipped by 2 bases and J by 6 bases, with 9 bases between them. CDR3 region: CASSFESGEQYF. The CDR3 coding sequence is TGTGCCAGCAGCTTTGAGTCAGGCGAGCAGTACTTC.

V is TRBV5-1 and J is TRBJ1-5; D is undetermined. Trimming took 0 bases from V and 4 from J, leaving 8 bases between them. This CDR3 comprises 14 residues. Germline CDR1 SGHRS, CDR2 YFSETQ. CDR3 amino acids: CASSLASGNQPQHF. CDR3 nucleotides: TGCGCCAGCAGCTTGGCGTCCGGTAATCAGCCCCAGCATTTT.

The gene calls are TRBV9 and TRBJ2-3; D gene uncertain. The CDR3 covers 13 residues. Trimming removed 0 bases from V and 11 bases from J, with 13 bases in between. Germline V CDR1 and CDR2: SGDLS, YYNGEE. DNA for the CDR3: TGTGCCAGCAGCGTAGAGTCCCGGAGCCAGCAGTATTTT. Amino acid sequence: CASSVESRSQQYF.

A few counts support this clone. This rearrangement joins TRBV6-5 to TRBJ1-3; the D gene is possibly TRBD1 (5 bases). Germline CDR1 reads MNHEY; CDR2 reads SVGAGI. V was clipped by 0 bases and J by 8 bases, with 14 bases between them. This CDR3 comprises 15 residues. The CDR3 spells CASSYSRLRVDTIYF. As DNA, the CDR3 is TGTGCCAGCAGTTACTCTAGGCTCAGGGTAGACACCATATATTTT.

This clone has just a few counts. Other DNA sequences from this sample encode an identical CDR3 as well. The genes are TRBV9 and TRBJ2-7; no reliable D call. V was cut by 0 bases and J by 2 bases, with 6 bases left in between. The CDR3 sequence is 13 residues long. Germline-derived CDR1 and CDR2 are SGDLS and YYNGEE. The CDR3: CASSVGGTYEQYF. CDR3 bases: TGTGCCAGCAGCGTAGGAGGCACCTACGAGCAGTACTTC.

The CDR3: CASSRGGTNEKLFF. CDR3 sequence (DNA): TGTGCCAGTAGCCGGGGTGGAACTAATGAAAAACTGTTTTTT. The gene calls are TRBV19 and TRBJ1-4; no firm D call. CDR1 is LNHDA and CDR2 is SQIVND in the germline V gene (reference sequence). The V gene lost 6 bases and the J gene lost 1 base, with 9 bases spanning the gap. CDR3 length: 14 amino acids.

This clone was observed a handful of times. This chain uses TRBV10-3 with TRBJ1-2, with 9 bases matching TRBD1. CDR3 length: 11 amino acids. Germline V gene data show CDR1 as ENHRY and CDR2 as SYGVKD. After removal of 9 bases from V and 7 bases from J, the junction contained 3 bases not matched to a gene. The CDR3 bases are TGTGCCATAACAGGGGGCTCTGGCTACACCTTC. It translates to CAITGGSGYTF.

The chain employs TRBV5-1 and TRBJ1-1; the match to TRBD1 covers 8 bases. The CDR3 length is 15 residues. The junction had 14 bases not matched to a gene; V was cut back by 8 bases and J by 5 bases. The germline V gene has CDR1 SGHRS and CDR2 YFSETQ. CDR3 residues: CASSTTGDTWTEAFF. In DNA form, the CDR3 reads TGCGCCAGTTCTACGACAGGGGACACTTGGACTGAAGCTTTCTTT. Based on the CDR3 plus reference TRBV5-1 and TRBJ1-1, the full variable domain is KAGVTQTPRYLIKTRGQQVTLSCSPISGHRSVSWYQQTPGQGLQFLFEYFSETQRNKGNFPGRFSGRQFSNSRSEMNVSTLELGDSALYLCASSTTGDTWTEAFFGQGTRLTVV.

This chain uses TRBV6-5 with TRBJ2-5; D uncertain. This CDR3 comprises 12 residues. Germline values: CDR1 MNHEY, CDR2 SVGAGI. The V end lost 2 bases, the J end lost 5 bases, and 6 bases lay between the germline ends. The CDR3 spells CASSYGRETQYF. The CDR3 DNA is TGTGCCAGCAGTTACGGTCGGGAGACCCAGTACTTC.

Only a few counts were recorded for this clone. This chain connects TRBV19 to TRBJ1-1; a weak D match, TRBD1 (6 bases). V was trimmed by 4 bases and J by 5 bases, leaving 14 bases between them. This CDR3 comprises 14 residues. Per germline, CDR1 LNHDA and CDR2 SQIVND (reference sequence). DNA for the CDR3: TGTGCCAGTAGTAACCTAGCAGGGGTGACTGAAGCTTTCTTT. Amino acid sequence: CASSNLAGVTEAFF.

This clone was counted between two and nine times. The CDR3 DNA sequence: TGTGCCAGCGAGGGGGGAGGGGCCGGGCAGCCCCAGCATTTT. This codes for CASEGGGAGQPQHF. The V call is TRBV6-6, the J call TRBJ1-5; D may be TRBD1 (6 bases). V shed 8 bases and J shed 7 bases, with 18 bases lying between them. CDR3 length: 14 residues. The V gene's germline CDR1 is MNHNY and CDR2 SVGAGI (reference sequence).

The rearrangement uses TRBV29-1 and TRBJ1-5; TRBD1 agrees at 8 bases. This CDR3 comprises 13 residues. Germline V CDR1 and CDR2: SQVTM, ANQGSEA. Trimming cost V 4 bases and J 4 bases; bases outside gene matches: 3. The CDR3 nucleotides read TGCAGCGTTGCACAGGGGGGGAATCAGCCCCAGCATTTT. Translation: CSVAQGGNQPQHF.

This clone has only a few counts. The chain uses TRBV6-1 and TRBJ2-7; 7 bases agree with TRBD1. The CDR3 has 16 amino acids. Germline assignment: CDR1 MNHNS and CDR2 SASEGT. The V segment lost 4 bases and the J segment 2 bases; nucleotides outside the gene matches: 11. This CDR3 is CASSGIGRGSAYEQYF. The CDR3 DNA sequence: TGTGCCAGCAGTGGGATAGGCAGGGGGTCCGCCTACGAGCAGTACTTC.

Concerning this clone itself: The same CDR3 also results from other DNA sequences found in this sample. The rearrangement uses TRBV7-8 and TRBJ2-1, with 11 nucleotides matching TRBD2. With 5 bases clipped from V and 4 bases from J, the junction kept 10 bases outside the gene matches. Germline assignment: CDR1 SGHVS and CDR2 FQNEAQ. This CDR3 contains 17 residues. The DNA for the CDR3 is TGTGCCAGCAGCCTGAGTATTAGCGGGAGGGCTTACAATGAGCAGTTCTTC. This encodes CASSLSISGRAYNEQFF.

The rearrangement joins TRBV4-1 to TRBJ1-1; the D gene is possibly TRBD1 (5 bases). The germline V gene encodes CDR1 MGHRA and CDR2 YSYEKL. V lost 1 base and J 1 base, leaving 7 bases between the germline ends. This CDR3 has 14 residues. CDR3 DNA sequence: TGCGCCAGCAGCCAAGCAAGGGGGAACACTGAAGCTTTCTTT. As protein: CASSQARGNTEAFF.

In nucleotides, the CDR3 is TGTGCCAGTAGTTCGAATGGACAGTTCTATGGCTACACCTTC. Translated, it gives CASSSNGQFYGYTF. This chain connects TRBV19 to TRBJ1-2, with D perhaps TRBD1 (6 bases). Trimming removed 5 bases from V and 4 bases from J, with 14 bases in between. The CDR3 totals 14 residues. Germline CDR1 reads LNHDA; CDR2 reads SQIVND (reference sequence). Full variable domain (outside the CDR3, taken from reference TRBV19 and TRBJ1-2): DGGITQSPKYLFRKEGQNVTLSCEQNLNHDAMYWYRQDPGQGLRLIYYSQIVNDFQKGDIAEGYSVSREKKESFPLTVTSAQKNPTAFYLCASSSNGQFYGYTFGSGTRLTVV.

The chain joins TRBV6-1 to TRBJ2-7; TRBD2 matches at 12 bases. The CDR3 runs to 14 residues. Trimming cost V 7 bases and J 9 bases; bases outside gene matches: 10. CDR1 and CDR2 from the germline V gene are MNHNS and SASEGT. The CDR3 DNA sequence: TGTGCCAGCATCCCTAGCGGGAGGGCCGAGGGGCAGTACTTC. As protein: CASIPSGRAEGQYF.

V gene TRBV19 combines with J gene TRBJ1-1, with D unresolved. The V and J ends lost 7 bases and 0 bases respectively, with 15 bases between them. This CDR3 contains 15 residues. The V gene's germline CDR1 is LNHDA and CDR2 SQIVND (reference sequence). CDR3: CASKPRRTLNTEAFF. The DNA of the CDR3 is TGTGCCAGTAAACCGCGGAGAACTTTGAACACTGAAGCTTTCTTT.

This chain links TRBV5-4 with TRBJ2-2, with 8 bases identical to TRBD1. J was trimmed by 1 base and V by 4 bases; bases with no gene match: 3. The length of the CDR3 is 15 residues. Germline V gene lookup returns CDR1 SGHNT and CDR2 YYREEE (reference sequence). The CDR3 DNA follows: TGTGCCAGCAGCCCCGGACAGGGGAACACCGGGGAGCTGTTTTTT. Protein product: CASSPGQGNTGELFF. The full variable domain, completed using reference TRBV5-4 and TRBJ2-2, is ETGVTQSPTHLIKTRGQQVTLRCSSQSGHNTVSWYQQALGQGPQFIFQYYREEENGRGNFPPRFSGLQFPNYSSELNVNALELDDSALYLCASSPGQGNTGELFFGEGSRLTVL.

The V call is TRBV19, the J call TRBJ2-1; the match to TRBD2 covers 7 bases. CDR3 length: 15 amino acids. V gave up 1 base and J gave up 4 bases; unmatched junction bases: 4. The germline V gene encodes CDR1 LNHDA and CDR2 SQIVND (reference sequence). The CDR3 region has the DNA TGTGCCAGTAGTATAGGACTAGCTATTTACAATGAGCAGTTCTTC. Its protein product is CASSIGLAIYNEQFF.

The J gene is TRBJ1-3, the V gene TRBV10-3, with D possibly being TRBD1 (6 bases). Deletions cut 6 bases from V and 2 bases from J, with 14 bases between. Looked up from germline, CDR1 is ENHRY and CDR2 is SYGVKD. This CDR3 is built from 15 residues. CDR3 sequence: CAIRETGGAGNTIYF. CDR3 coding DNA: TGTGCCATCAGGGAGACGGGGGGCGCTGGAAACACCATATATTTT.

V gene TRBV11-3 combines with J gene TRBJ1-1; no clear D. The germline gives CDR1 SGHNT, CDR2 YENEEA. The CDR3 runs 13 residues. V lost 5 bases, J lost 5 bases, and 12 bases lay in between. The CDR3 spells CASSLTRGTEAFF. DNA for the CDR3: TGTGCCAGCAGCCTAACTCGCGGGACTGAAGCTTTCTTT.

This clone was observed a handful of times. The V call is TRBV18, the J call TRBJ1-1; 9 bases are a match to TRBD1. The CDR3 has 14 residues. The germline V gene has CDR1 KGHSH and CDR2 LQKENI. The trim removed 3 bases at V and 5 bases at J, leaving 4 bases unmatched. The CDR3, as DNA: TGTGCCAGCTCACCCGGGACAGGGAGGACTGAAGCTTTCTTT. Protein sequence: CASSPGTGRTEAFF.

The rearrangement links TRBV5-1 to TRBJ2-2; D is perhaps TRBD2 (5 bases). Trimming pared 0 bases from V and 1 base from J, leaving 10 bases between. Per the germline V gene, CDR1 is SGHRS and CDR2 is YFSETQ. This CDR3 has 16 amino acids. The chain's CDR3 is CASSLAGLGNTGELFF. The CDR3 DNA reads as TGCGCCAGCAGCTTGGCAGGACTGGGGAACACCGGGGAGCTGTTTTTT.